The rows below give T cell receptor beta chains drawn from one sample of a study of T cell responses to AZD1222 COVID-19 vaccine. Produced via immunoSEQ multiplex PCR; TCRdb's table is partial and in-frame only. The profile shows 100,000 or so clones, around 84% of them singletons. The sequencing here drew on peripheral blood, taken 28 days after the second AZD1222 dose. These receptor sequences come from an adult who received the AZD1222 COVID-19 vaccine. Both conserved end residues are part of each CDR3. Each record gives: clone size, J gene, D gene, V gene, CDR3 DNA, CDR3 protein. The D gene is left open where the match is weak. A row's size may be missing; if present it is once, few, many or a size class.

- TRBJ1-1 - TRBV28 TGTGCCAGCAGTTTCGGGGGGACTGAAGCTTTCTTT CASSFGGTEAFF
- TRBJ2-6 - TRBV11-3 TGTGCCAGCAGCTTAGGACAGTCTGGGGCCAACGTCCTGACTTTC CASSLGQSGANVLTF
- TRBJ2-7 - TRBV7-9 TGTGCCAGCAGCTTGCGGTCCCTCGCACGGGAGCAGTACTTC CASSLRSLAREQYF
- TRBJ2-1 - TRBV2 TGTGCCCACACAGACAATGAGCAGTTCTTC CAHTDNEQFF
- TRBJ1-4 TRBD1 TRBV5-1 TGCGCCAGCAGCTTGGTACAGGGGGTGGGTGAAAAACTGTTTTTT CASSLVQGVGEKLFF
few TRBJ1-2 - TRBV7-2 TGTGCCAGCAGCTTAGAACGGTTTCGAGGCTACACCTTC CASSLERFRGYTF
- TRBJ2-7 TRBD2 TRBV18 TGTGCCAGCTCACCACGGACTAGCGGAACCAGCTACGAGCAGTACTTC CASSPRTSGTSYEQYF
- TRBJ1-1 - TRBV5-4 TGTGCCAGCAGCCCGAGTAGGGGGGCTAACACTGAAGCTTTCTTT CASSPSRGANTEAFF
- TRBJ1-5 - TRBV15 TGTGCCACCAGCCCCCGGGGGTCGGGCAATCAGCCCCAGCATTTT CATSPRGSGNQPQHF
- TRBJ2-1 TRBD2 TRBV7-2 TGTGCCAGCAGCCCCGGGACTAGCGGGAGGGTCACCCACAATGAGCAGTTCTTC CASSPGTSGRVTHNEQFF
- TRBJ1-2 TRBD1 TRBV19 TGTGCCAGTAGCCCACAGGGGCCCTATGGCTACACCTTC CASSPQGPYGYTF
- TRBJ1-1 - TRBV11-2 TGTGCCAGCATGCGGGGTAGGGGGGGCACTGAAGCTTTCTTT CASMRGRGGTEAFF
- TRBJ2-1 TRBD2 TRBV14 TGTGCCAGCAGCCAAGTAGCGGGGGTAAAGAATGAGCAGTTCTTC CASSQVAGVKNEQFF
- TRBJ2-3 - TRBV10-3 TGTGCCATCAGGTTTGGGACTAGCACAGATACGCAGTATTTT CAIRFGTSTDTQYF
- TRBJ2-4 TRBD2 TRBV6-1 TGTGCCAGCAGTGAAGGACTAGCGGGAGGGAATAACATTCAGTACTTC CASSEGLAGGNNIQYF
medium-sized TRBJ1-1 - TRBV5-1 TGCGCCAGCAGCAGCACCGGGACGGTGGAGCGTGAAGCTTTCTTT CASSSTGTVEREAFF
- TRBJ2-7 TRBD1 TRBV19 TGTGCCAGTAGGCCTAGGGGGACAGGGATCCACGAGCAGTACTTC CASRPRGTGIHEQYF
- TRBJ2-1 - TRBV6-5 TGTGCCAGCAGTTACCCAGGGTACAATGAGCAGTTCTTC CASSYPGYNEQFF
- TRBJ2-7 TRBD2 TRBV6-1 TGTGCCAGCAGTGACAGTGGTGGGAGGGCCGGGTTCGAGCAGTACTTC CASSDSGGRAGFEQYF
- TRBJ1-5 TRBD1 TRBV30 TGTGCCTGGAGTGGTGACAGGGGCGGACAGCCCCAGCATTTT CAWSGDRGGQPQHF
- TRBJ1-1 - TRBV19 TGTGCCAGTACCGCCCCGGGGGGCGCTTCGAACACTGAAGCTTTCTTT CASTAPGGASNTEAFF
once TRBJ2-7 - TRBV27 TGTGCCAGCAGTTCGGATTACTACGAGCAGTACTTC CASSSDYYEQYF
- TRBJ1-4 - TRBV4-3 TGCGCCAGCAGCCAAGATCCTGTTCTTGCAACTAATGAAAAACTGTTTTTT CASSQDPVLATNEKLFF
- TRBJ2-1 - TRBV7-9 TGTGCCAGCAGCTTTCCGAGCGGAGCTGGGAATGAGCAGTTCTTC CASSFPSGAGNEQFF
- TRBJ2-1 TRBD1 TRBV5-8 TGTGCCAGCAGCCCTGGACAGGGCTACAATGAGCAGTTCTTC CASSPGQGYNEQFF
- TRBJ2-3 TRBD2 TRBV10-3 TGTGCCATCAGACCGGGGGAGGGCCCTAGCACAGATACGCAGTATTTT CAIRPGEGPSTDTQYF
- TRBJ1-3 - TRBV30 TGTGCCTGGAGTACAGGCTCTGGAAACACCATATATTTT CAWSTGSGNTIYF
- TRBJ2-4 TRBD2 TRBV6-2/TRBV6-3 TGTGCCAGCAGTGGGGGGGATCCTGGAAACATTCAGTACTTC CASSGGDPGNIQYF
- TRBJ1-2 - TRBV5-6 TGTGCCAGCAGCTTGGTCGCAGGCTATGGCTACACCTTC CASSLVAGYGYTF
once TRBJ2-7 - TRBV4-1 TGCGCCAGCAGCCAAGATCTGGGACCATACGAGCAGTACTTC CASSQDLGPYEQYF
- TRBJ1-5 - TRBV30 TGTGCCTGGAGCGGAGATAGCAATCTTCCCCAGCATTTT CAWSGDSNLPQHF
- TRBJ2-1 - TRBV7-2 TGTGCCAGCACCCGACTAGTTTCGAGTTCCTACAATGAGCAGTTCTTC CASTRLVSSSYNEQFF
- TRBJ2-5 - TRBV5-1 TGCGCCAGCAGCTTGGCCCGGGGCCTGTTTCAAGAGACCCAGTACTTC CASSLARGLFQETQYF
- TRBJ2-2 - TRBV19 TGTGCCAGTAGTGCACCCGGACTTAACACCGGGGAGCTGTTTTTT CASSAPGLNTGELFF
- TRBJ1-5 TRBD1 TRBV7-9 TGTGCCAGTGGGCAGGGGGCGATGGGCAATCAGCCCCAGCATTTT CASGQGAMGNQPQHF
few TRBJ2-3 TRBD1 TRBV3-1/TRBV3-2 TGTGCCAGCAGCCAAGGACAGGGAAGAGATACGCAGTATTTT CASSQGQGRDTQYF
few TRBJ2-7 TRBD1 TRBV9 TGTGCCAGCAGCGTAGGGGAACAGGGGGCGTACGAGCAGTACTTC CASSVGEQGAYEQYF
- TRBJ2-3 - TRBV7-6 TGTGCCAGCAGCTTAGTCATGGGCGTCGGGGCGACAGATACGCAGTATTTT CASSLVMGVGATDTQYF
once TRBJ1-1 - TRBV2 TGTGCCAGCAGTGAGTCGGGGCGACGGACTGAAGCTTTCTTT CASSESGRRTEAFF
- TRBJ2-3 TRBD2 TRBV6-4 TGTGCCAGCAGTGAGTCTAGCGGGGCCTTTCACACAGATACGCAGTATTTT CASSESSGAFHTDTQYF
- TRBJ2-7 - TRBV18 TGTGCCAGCTCAGTCCAGATCGACGAGCAGTACTTC CASSVQIDEQYF
- TRBJ2-7 TRBD2 TRBV10-3 TGTGCCATCAGTGAGTCGAGGCTAGCGGGAACCTACGAGCAGTACTTC CAISESRLAGTYEQYF
- TRBJ2-7 TRBD2 TRBV28 TGTGCCAGCAGTTTAGGAGCGGGGGACGCCCCCTACGAGCAGTACTTC CASSLGAGDAPYEQYF
- TRBJ1-4 - TRBV11-2 TGTGCCAGCAACCTACAGGGTTTTGATGAAAAACTGTTTTTT CASNLQGFDEKLFF
- TRBJ2-5 TRBD2 TRBV7-9 TGTGCCAGCAGCTTAGGGGTCTGGCGGGGGGAAGAGACCCAGTACTTC CASSLGVWRGEETQYF